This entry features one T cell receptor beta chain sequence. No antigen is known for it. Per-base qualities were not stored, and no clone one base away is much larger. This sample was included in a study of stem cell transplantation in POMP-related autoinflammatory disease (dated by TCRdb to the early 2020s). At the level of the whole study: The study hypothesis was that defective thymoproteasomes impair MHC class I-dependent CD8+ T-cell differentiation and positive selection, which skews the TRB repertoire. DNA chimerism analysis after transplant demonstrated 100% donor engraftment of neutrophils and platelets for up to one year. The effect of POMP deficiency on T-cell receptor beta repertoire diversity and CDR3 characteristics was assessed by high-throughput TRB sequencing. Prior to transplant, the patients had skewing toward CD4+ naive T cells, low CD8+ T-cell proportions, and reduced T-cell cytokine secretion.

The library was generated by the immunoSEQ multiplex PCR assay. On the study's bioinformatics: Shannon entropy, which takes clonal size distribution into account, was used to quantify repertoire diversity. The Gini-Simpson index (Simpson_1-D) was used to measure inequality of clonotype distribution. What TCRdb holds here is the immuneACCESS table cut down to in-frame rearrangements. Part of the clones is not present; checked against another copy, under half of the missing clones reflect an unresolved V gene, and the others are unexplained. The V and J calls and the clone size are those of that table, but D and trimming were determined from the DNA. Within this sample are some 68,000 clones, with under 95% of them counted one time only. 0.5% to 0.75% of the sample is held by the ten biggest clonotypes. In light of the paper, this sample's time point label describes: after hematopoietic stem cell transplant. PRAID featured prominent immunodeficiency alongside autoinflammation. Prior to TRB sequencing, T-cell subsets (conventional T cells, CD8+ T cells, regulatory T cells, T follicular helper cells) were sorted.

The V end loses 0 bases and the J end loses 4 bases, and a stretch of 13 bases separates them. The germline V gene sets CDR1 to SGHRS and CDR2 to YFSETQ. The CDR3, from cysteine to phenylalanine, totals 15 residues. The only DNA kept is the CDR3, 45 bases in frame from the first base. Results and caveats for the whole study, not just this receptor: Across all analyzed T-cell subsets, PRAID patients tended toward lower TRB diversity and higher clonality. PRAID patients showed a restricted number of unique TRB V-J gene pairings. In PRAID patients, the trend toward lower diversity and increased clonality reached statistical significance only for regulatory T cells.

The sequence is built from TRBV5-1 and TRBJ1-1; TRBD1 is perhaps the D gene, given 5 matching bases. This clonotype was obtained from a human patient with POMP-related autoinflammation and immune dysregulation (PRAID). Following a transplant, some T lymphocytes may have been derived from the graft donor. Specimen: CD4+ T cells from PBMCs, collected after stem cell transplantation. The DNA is TGCGCCAGCAGCTTGGGGGGTAGCCAGGGCACTGAAGCTTTCTTT. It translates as CASSLGGSQGTEAFF.